This T cell receptor (beta chain) was captured by sequencing in a study of T cell changes during pregnancy in multiple sclerosis. Libraries were prepared by immunoSEQ multiplex PCR; TCRdb keeps only in-frame clonotypes and omits some of them. The table has about 42,000 clones, less than 90% seen once. The input for sequencing was CD4+ T cells from peripheral blood mononuclear cells, taken before pregnancy. This clonotype was sampled from a female donor with multiple sclerosis, enrolled in a pregnancy study.

The chain's CDR3 is CASSPLGKDGDEKLFF. In nucleotides, the CDR3 is TGTGCCAGTAGTCCCCTCGGGAAGGATGGGGATGAAAAACTGTTTTTT. V usage is TRBV19 and J usage is TRBJ1-4, with D hard to call. CDR1 LNHDA and CDR2 SQIVND come from the germline V gene (reference sequence). V was clipped by 5 bases and J by 6 bases, with 19 bases between them. The CDR3 consists of 16 residues.